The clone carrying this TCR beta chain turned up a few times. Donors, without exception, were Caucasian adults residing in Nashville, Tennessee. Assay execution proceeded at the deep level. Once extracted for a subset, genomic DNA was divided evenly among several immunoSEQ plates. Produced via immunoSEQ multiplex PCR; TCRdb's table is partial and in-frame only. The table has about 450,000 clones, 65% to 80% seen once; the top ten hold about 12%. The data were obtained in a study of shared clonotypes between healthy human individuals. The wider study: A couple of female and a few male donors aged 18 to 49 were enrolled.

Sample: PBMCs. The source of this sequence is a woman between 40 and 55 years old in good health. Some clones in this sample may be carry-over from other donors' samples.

The CDR3 DNA reads TGTGCCAGCAGTCTCGGGGGGGCGGCTGGGGCCAAAAACATTCAGTACTTC. It encodes CASSLGGAAGAKNIQYF. This rearrangement joins TRBV28 to TRBJ2-4, with TRBD2 matching 8 bases. V shed 5 bases, J shed 1 base, and the junction held 10 bases outside the gene matches. Germline loops: CDR1 MDHEN, CDR2 SYDVKM. The CDR3 is made up of 17 amino acids.